This entry lists 21 T cell receptor beta chains sequenced from one sample in a study of CD4 T cells in relation to SARS-CoV-2 and coronaviruses. Data came from immunoSEQ multiplex PCR; TCRdb stores just in-frame clones and leaves some out. There are roughly 25,000 clones in the sample; 76% occur only once, and 21% lies in the top ten. Their antigen targets remain unknown. The unexposed donors gave CD4+ T cells in about 2011-2018, prior to COVID-19. The cells were cultured for about ten days before CD4+ T cells were isolated. Sequenced input: CD4+ T cells from PBMCs, cultured in vitro. The receptors stem from a human donor in good health.

The V call is TRBV10-2, the J call TRBJ2-5; 8 nucleotides line up with TRBD2. CDR3 size: 14 residues. The trim removed 6 bases at V and 4 bases at J, leaving 7 bases unmatched. CDR1 WSHSY and CDR2 SAAADI come from the germline V gene. The CDR3 spells CASRDGGAGETQYF. In DNA form, the CDR3 reads TGCGCCAGCAGGGACGGGGGGGCAGGAGAGACCCAGTACTTC.

In this sample, this clone turned up once. The chain is built from TRBV11-2 and TRBJ2-3, with 10 bases that match TRBD2. The germline gives CDR1 SGHAT, CDR2 FQNNGV. The CDR3 has 15 residues. The junction had 1 base not matched to a gene; V was cut back by 3 bases and J by 1 base. CDR3 region: CASSLLAGGTDTQYF. In nucleotides, the CDR3 is TGTGCCAGCAGCTTGCTAGCGGGGGGCACAGATACGCAGTATTTT.

This chain connects TRBV19 to TRBJ1-4; D unresolved. CDR3 length: 14 residues. Germline lookup yields CDR1 LNHDA and CDR2 SQIVND (reference sequence). Deletions cut 6 bases from V and 3 bases from J, with 11 bases between. The CDR3 sequence is CASSPGLPNEKLFF. The CDR3, as DNA: TGTGCCAGTAGCCCGGGGTTACCTAATGAAAAACTGTTTTTT.

This rearrangement joins TRBV30 to TRBJ1-2; 9 nucleotides align to TRBD1. CDR1 is GTSNPN, CDR2 SVGIG, per germline (reference sequence). V lost 6 bases to trimming and J lost 4 bases; unmatched junction nucleotides: 15. CDR3 length: 16 residues. Here the CDR3 reads CACFRDRVVSGYGYTF. CDR3 bases: TGTGCCTGTTTCCGGGACAGGGTTGTGTCGGGCTATGGCTACACCTTC.

This clone was seen once. The chain links TRBV6-5 to TRBJ1-2; 11 nucleotides agree with TRBD1. The CDR3 has 14 residues. CDR1 is MNHEY, CDR2 SVGAGI, per germline. J gave up 3 bases and V 7 bases, and 4 bases lay outside the gene matches. The CDR3 protein is CASTTGQGDYGYTF. The CDR3 bases are TGTGCCAGCACTACGGGACAGGGGGACTATGGCTACACCTTC.

The chain combines TRBV7-9 with TRBJ1-1; no definite D call. The CDR3 runs 13 residues. Germline V gene lookup returns CDR1 SEHNR and CDR2 FQNEAQ (reference sequence). With 3 bases removed from V and 6 bases from J, the gap between germline ends came to 11 bases. The CDR3, as DNA: TGTGCCAGCAGCTTCGGACGACGCGCTGAAGCTTTCTTT. This translates into CASSFGRRAEAFF. The variable domain in full, with the rest retrieved from reference TRBV7-9 and TRBJ1-1, is DTGVSQNPRHKITKRGQNVTFRCDPISEHNRLYWYRQTLGQGPEFLTYFQNEAQLEKSRLLSDRFSAERPKGSFSTLEIQRTEQGDSAMYLCASSFGRRAEAFFGQGTRLTVV.

This clone was counted a few times. The chain is built from TRBV19 and TRBJ2-1, with 9 bases identical to TRBD2. With V trimmed by 1 base and J by 1 base, 5 bases remained unmatched. Germline V CDR1 and CDR2: LNHDA, SQIVND (reference sequence). The CDR3 covers 17 residues. This CDR3 reads CASSIGISGRSYNEQFF. DNA of the CDR3: TGTGCCAGTAGTATAGGCATTAGCGGGAGATCCTACAATGAGCAGTTCTTC.

This chain joins TRBV5-1 and TRBJ1-1, with no clear D. With 2 bases removed from V and 3 bases from J, the gap between germline ends came to 11 bases. CDR1 and CDR2 from the germline V gene are SGHRS and YFSETQ. The CDR3 runs 14 residues. The DNA for the CDR3 is TGCGCCAGCAGCTTCGGCCATCTAGACACTGAAGCTTTCTTT. It is translated as CASSFGHLDTEAFF. Combining the CDR3 with reference TRBV5-1 and TRBJ1-1 gives the whole variable domain KAGVTQTPRYLIKTRGQQVTLSCSPISGHRSVSWYQQTPGQGLQFLFEYFSETQRNKGNFPGRFSGRQFSNSRSEMNVSTLELGDSALYLCASSFGHLDTEAFFGQGTRLTVV.

The J gene is TRBJ2-3, the V gene TRBV7-2, with D hard to call. Germline-derived CDR1 and CDR2 are SGHTA and FQGNSA. The CDR3 runs 12 residues. Trimming stripped 5 bases from V and 3 bases from J, with 6 bases between. CDR3 protein: CASSQRTDTQYF. The CDR3 DNA reads as TGTGCCAGCAGCCAACGGACAGATACGCAGTATTTT. The whole variable domain, filled in from reference TRBV7-2 and TRBJ2-3, reads GAGVSQSPSNKVTEKGKDVELRCDPISGHTALYWYRQSLGQGLEFLIYFQGNSAPDKSGLPSDRFSAERTGGSVSTLTIQRTQQEDSAVYLCASSQRTDTQYFGPGTRLTVL.

The rearrangement joins TRBV5-4 to TRBJ1-2; D is uncertain. CDR3 length: 13 residues. Per germline, CDR1 SGHNT and CDR2 YYREEE (reference sequence). V was clipped by 4 bases and J by 8 bases, with 15 bases between them. CDR3 DNA: TGTGCCAGCAGCCCCGACACATCTCGCGGCTACACCTTC. Translated: CASSPDTSRGYTF.

This clone was counted once. The V and J genes are TRBV4-3 and TRBJ2-1; D perhaps matches TRBD1 (5 bases). This CDR3 is built from 16 residues. The V gene's germline CDR1 is LGHNA and CDR2 YSLEER. V gave up 0 bases and J gave up 4 bases, with 13 bases separating them. The DNA for the CDR3 is TGCGCCAGCAGCCAAGATCTTTGGCAGGGATACAATGAGCAGTTCTTC. Its protein product is CASSQDLWQGYNEQFF.

The chain is built from TRBV6-5 and TRBJ2-5; D might be TRBD1 (6 bases). This CDR3 contains 14 residues. Germline CDR1 reads MNHEY; CDR2 reads SVGAGI. V was pared by 6 bases and J by 5 bases, with 16 bases between. As DNA, the CDR3 is TGTGCCAGCAGCACAGGGCCCCGTGGGGAGACCCAGTACTTC. It is translated as CASSTGPRGETQYF.

The CDR3 bases are TGTGCCAGCAGCTTTTCGGGGTCAGGTGAAAAACTGTTTTTT. It is translated as CASSFSGSGEKLFF. This chain joins TRBV7-9 and TRBJ1-4; unclear D gene. Trimming removed 3 bases at V and 7 bases at J, with 12 bases between. The CDR3 sequence is 14 residues long. Germline V gene lookup returns CDR1 SEHNR and CDR2 FQNEAQ (reference sequence).

The chain combines TRBV7-9 with TRBJ2-7, with 8 positions matching TRBD2. Germline V gives CDR1 SEHNR, CDR2 FQNEAQ (reference sequence). The CDR3 length is 14 residues. The V gene end was trimmed by 5 bases and the J gene end by 3 bases; junction bases not matched to a gene: 6. The CDR3 nucleotides read TGTGCCAGCAGCCCCCCGCGGGAGGACTACGAGCAGTACTTC. It codes for CASSPPREDYEQYF.

This clone has a single count. The CDR3 spells CASSQEWSRVDNEQFF. CDR3 sequence (DNA): TGTGCCAGCAGCCAGGAGTGGTCCAGGGTGGACAATGAGCAGTTCTTC. The V gene is TRBV27, the J gene TRBJ2-1, with D maybe TRBD1 (5 bases). Germline CDR1 is MNHEY and CDR2 is SMNVEV (reference sequence). This CDR3 has 16 residues. Trimming stripped 6 bases from V and 5 bases from J, with 20 bases between.

The V and J genes are TRBV7-7 and TRBJ2-5; D may be TRBD1 (6 bases). The germline V gene encodes CDR1 SSHAT and CDR2 FNYEAQ (reference sequence). The length of the CDR3 is 13 residues. V lost 5 bases and J lost 0, with 7 bases in between. Here the CDR3 DNA reads TGTGCCAGCAGCGGGGGCTACCAAGAGACCCAGTACTTC. Its translation is CASSGGYQETQYF.

This clone was recorded only once. The V and J genes are TRBV11-1 and TRBJ2-5; either TRBD1 or TRBD2 may supply D (5 bases each). V lost 10 bases to trimming and J lost 4 bases, with 25 bases between them. Germline V gives CDR1 SGHAT, CDR2 FQDESV (reference sequence). The CDR3 is 16 residues long. CDR3 sequence reads: CATAARSGPITETQYF. The CDR3 DNA is TGTGCCACAGCGGCTAGGTCGGGACCTATAACAGAGACCCAGTACTTC.

The chain recombines TRBV5-1 with TRBJ2-7, with 7 bases matching TRBD1. Trimming at V came to 1 base and at J to 6 bases, leaving 4 bases not matched to a gene. CDR3 length: 13 residues. Germline V gene sequence: CDR1 SGHRS, CDR2 YFSETQ. DNA of the CDR3: TGCGCCAGCAGCTTGAGGACAGGAGGCGAGCAGTACTTC. Its translation: CASSLRTGGEQYF.

The chain is built from TRBV10-3 and TRBJ2-5, with 7 bases lining up with TRBD1. The junction had 3 bases not matched to a gene; V was cut back by 6 bases and J by 2 bases. Germline V gene sequence: CDR1 ENHRY, CDR2 SYGVKD. This CDR3 comprises 13 residues. The CDR3 DNA reads as TGTGCCATCAGACCGGGACAGCAAGAGACCCAGTACTTC. This gives the protein CAIRPGQQETQYF.

The J gene is TRBJ2-4, the V gene TRBV25-1, with 9 bases aligning to TRBD2. V lost 4 bases, J lost 5 bases, and 12 bases stayed unmatched. Germline CDR1 and CDR2: MGHDK and SYGVNS. The CDR3 has 17 amino acids. The CDR3 is CASSARVPGLAENIQYF. The CDR3 nucleotides read TGTGCCAGCAGTGCCAGAGTGCCGGGACTAGCAGAAAACATTCAGTACTTC.

The chain couples TRBV7-8 to TRBJ1-3, with a tentative D call TRBD1 (6 bases). The germline gives CDR1 SGHVS, CDR2 FQNEAQ. The CDR3 is made up of 14 amino acids. Between the trimmed V and J ends, which lost 4 bases and 2 bases, there was a span of 9 bases. The DNA of the CDR3 is TGTGCCAGCAGCTCCAGGGGAACTGGAAACACCATATATTTT. Its translation is CASSSRGTGNTIYF.